This TCR beta chain was sequenced during a study of spatial heterogeneity in lung cancer (dated 2019 in TCRdb). About the investigation overall: More beta-chain than alpha-chain transcripts were consistently detected, likely reflecting higher beta-chain transcript abundance. TCR transcript counts in tumor regions correlated strongly with a T cell transcriptional module score from matched bulk RNA-seq. In the raw uncorrected reads, each unique combination of TCR and UMI appeared on average more than ten times. TCR alpha and beta repertoires were quantitatively compared across multiple tumor regions, matched nontumor lung and blood in non-small cell lung cancer. Nonsynonymous mutation counts, determined by whole-exome sequencing of tumor tissue, were related to TCR repertoire features. Both alpha and beta chains were TCR-sequenced in samples taken at surgery, namely 220 tumor regions, approximately 66 matched nontumor lung samples and just over 55 PBMC samples.

This clonotype was counted ten times or more. What antigen it recognizes has not been identified. Per-nucleotide qualities are absent, and no much larger clonotype sits a single base away. The library was prepared using 5' RACE. These reads were obtained on a NextSeq 500. In the TCR library protocol, a unique molecular identifier was attached to each TCR cDNA molecule so that PCR and sequencing errors could be corrected. The original pipeline was this. TCR identification, UMI-based error correction and CDR3 extraction were performed with Decombinator tools. Expanded TCRs were defined as those above a frequency of 2 per 1,000, corresponding to the top 1% of the tumor frequency distribution. Expanded tumor TCRs were classed as regional if statistically deemed absent (corrected P<0.05) from at least one tumor region, otherwise ubiquitous. Renyi diversity was computed with the R vegan package after each repertoire had been subsampled 100 times to 5,000 TCRs. CDR3 similarity networks were constructed using string-kernel similarity of amino acid triplets, with links drawn between CDR3s whose pairwise similarity was above 0.82. TCRdb reanalyzed the raw reads on its own, using fastp at Q25 for trimming and MiXCR for clone calling, and kept in-frame beta chains. When rows share a CDR3 protein, they turn into one entry using the most common DNA and genes. The V and J calls, along with clone size, are taken from TCRdb and not from the paper's own processing. Here the sample has 5,900 or so distinct CDR3 sequences; roughly 7.7% occur a single time. The ten largest clonotypes hold around 28% of the sample.

The CDR3 starts with the cysteine, ends with the phenylalanine, and has 16 residues. The retained sequence is limited to the CDR3, 48 bases, with the frame set at the first base. V loses 6 bases of germline sequence and J loses 2 bases, and the interval between the two ends is 17 bases. Interpreted using the paper, the time point label stands for: sample taken at primary tumor resection. Samples were obtained from 72 patients with early-stage, untreated non-small cell lung cancer from the lung TRACERx cohort. Whole RNA extracted from tumor and nontumor lung tissue, or from cryopreserved PBMC samples, was used for TCR sequencing without cell sorting. A patient was chosen for TCR sequencing only when enough RNA was available from at least two tumor regions. A lung pathologist reviewed the tumor and adjacent nontumor lung specimens before the specimens were selected. Here is what the overall study found, with its caveats: Counts of ubiquitous and regional expanded TCRs were found to correlate with counts of ubiquitous and regional nonsynonymous mutations, respectively. The tumor nonsynonymous mutation count correlated with the number of expanded alpha and beta TCRs within the tumor. TCR-seq coverage of tumor T cells was estimated to be only about 6.7% for alpha chains and about 13% for beta chains. Additional single-cell paired TCR alpha and beta sequencing was considered necessary to confirm, at a functional level, the hypothesis that regional TCRs recognize regional mutations.

Sequencing used lung tumor tissue, obtained at surgery. The clonotype comes from a female donor with early-stage non-small cell lung cancer. The chain is assembled from TRBV12-3 or TRBV12-4 and TRBJ2-1, with the D call tentatively TRBD1 or TRBD2, each fitting 6 bases. The sequenced DNA is TGTGCCAGCAGAAATGGGGGGACATCCCCCTACAATGAGCAGTTCTTC. It is translated as CASRNGGTSPYNEQFF.